The clone carrying this TCR beta chain is a singleton in its sample. This may stem from a read error, because a much larger clone lies one nucleotide away. The entry originates in a study of glioma-infiltrating T cells. Germline CDR1 SNHLY, CDR2 FYNNEI. There are 11 residues in the CDR3. Using RNA template, CDR3s of TCR alpha and beta were amplified with iRepertoire arm-PCR. One-step reverse transcription and amplification started from approximately 100-400 ng of tissue mRNA or PBMC total RNA. A single record per CDR3 protein comes from TCRdb applying MiXCR to the multiplex PCR reads. The sample has fewer than 200,000 distinct CDR3 sequences; about 31% are singletons.

V gene TRBV2 combines with J gene TRBJ2-7, with D uncertain. The sample taken for sequencing was glioma tissue, nonneoplastic brain tissue, or PBMCs (not recorded which). The TCR was taken from a human donor with low-grade glioma or glioblastoma, undergoing nonglioma brain surgery, or in good health (not recorded which). The CDR3 region is CASNEVYEQYF. As DNA, the CDR3 is TGTGCCAGCAATGAAGTGTACGAGCAGTACTTC.